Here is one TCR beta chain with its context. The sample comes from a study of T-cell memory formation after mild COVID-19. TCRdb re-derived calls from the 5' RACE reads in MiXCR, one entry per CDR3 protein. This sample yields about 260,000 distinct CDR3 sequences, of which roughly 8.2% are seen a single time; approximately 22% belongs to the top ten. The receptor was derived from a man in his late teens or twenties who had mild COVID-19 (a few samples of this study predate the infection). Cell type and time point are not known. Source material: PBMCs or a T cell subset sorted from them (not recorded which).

For the CDR3, the DNA is TGTGCCATCAGTGAAAACGGGATGCCTACGCAGTATTTT. Amino acids: CAISENGMPTQYF. The V call is TRBV10-3, the J call TRBJ2-3, with D maybe TRBD2 (5 bases). Trimming shortened V by 3 bases and J by 8 bases, and 12 bases separated the two germline ends. This CDR3 has 13 residues. Per germline, CDR1 ENHRY and CDR2 SYGVKD.